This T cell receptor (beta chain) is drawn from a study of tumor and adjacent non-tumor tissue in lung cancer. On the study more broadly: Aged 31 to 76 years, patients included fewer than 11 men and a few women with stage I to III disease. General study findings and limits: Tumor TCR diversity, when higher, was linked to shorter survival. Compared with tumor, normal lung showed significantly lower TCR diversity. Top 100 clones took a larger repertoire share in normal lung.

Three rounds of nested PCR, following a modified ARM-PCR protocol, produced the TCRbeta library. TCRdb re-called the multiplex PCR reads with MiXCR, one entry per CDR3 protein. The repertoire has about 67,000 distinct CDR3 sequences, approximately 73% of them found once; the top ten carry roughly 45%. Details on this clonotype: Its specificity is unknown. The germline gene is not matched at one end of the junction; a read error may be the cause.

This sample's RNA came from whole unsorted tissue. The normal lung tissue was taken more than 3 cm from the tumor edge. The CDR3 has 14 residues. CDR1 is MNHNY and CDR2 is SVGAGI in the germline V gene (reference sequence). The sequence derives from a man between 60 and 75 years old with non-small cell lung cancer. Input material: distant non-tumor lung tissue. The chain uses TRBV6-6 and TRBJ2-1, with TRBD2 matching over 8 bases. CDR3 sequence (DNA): TGTGCCTGCACTTCAGAGCGGGAGTACAATGAACAGTTCTTC. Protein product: CACTSEREYNEQFF.